This T cell receptor beta chain derives from a study of T cell changes during pregnancy in multiple sclerosis. TCRdb's table, derived via immunoSEQ multiplex PCR, lists solely in-frame clones and lacks some. The repertoire holds around 60,000 clones, with 94% as singletons. This sequence was found in a female donor with multiple sclerosis, enrolled in a pregnancy study. Sequencing was performed on CD8+ T cells from peripheral blood mononuclear cells, taken in the third trimester of pregnancy.

The CDR3 region is CASSPRGADVYF. The CDR3 region has the DNA TGTGCCAGCAGCCCCAGGGGGGCCGACGTTTACTTC. This chain connects TRBV5-6 to TRBJ2-7, with TRBD1 as a possible D gene (7 bases). This CDR3 contains 12 residues. Germline V gives CDR1 SGHDT, CDR2 YYEEEE. Trimming pared 4 bases from V and 13 bases from J, leaving 18 bases between.